These 5 T cell receptor beta chains share one sample of origin, sequenced in a study of T cell changes during pregnancy in multiple sclerosis. The table came from immunoSEQ multiplex PCR; TCRdb's copy has only in-frame clones and leaves some out. The table has around 65,000 clones, around 91% seen once. Here the sequenced sample was peripheral blood, taken in the third trimester of pregnancy. These receptors were collected from a female donor in good health, enrolled as a control in a pregnancy study.

The J gene is TRBJ1-1, the V gene TRBV2; 7 bases are shared with TRBD1. Germline V lookup: CDR1 SNHLY, CDR2 FYNNEI. This CDR3 has 14 residues. V was clipped by 6 bases and J by 1 base; unmatched bases: 5. This CDR3 reads CASRETGTNTEAFF. DNA of the CDR3: TGTGCCAGCAGAGAGACAGGGACGAACACTGAAGCTTTCTTT.

The chain joins TRBV18 to TRBJ1-1; TRBD1 matches at 8 bases. This CDR3 region has 15 residues. Trimming at V came to 6 bases and at J to 0 bases, leaving 6 bases not matched to a gene. Germline CDR1 KGHSH, CDR2 LQKENI. In nucleotides, the CDR3 is TGTGCCAGCTCCCTTGGACAGGGCATGAACACTGAAGCTTTCTTT. Translated: CASSLGQGMNTEAFF.

This clone has more than one count but fewer than ten. The chain uses TRBV7-3 and TRBJ1-1; 7 bases line up with TRBD1. CDR1 and CDR2 (germline): SGHTA, FQGTGA. The CDR3 is 14 residues long. After removal of 6 bases from V and 6 bases from J, the junction contained 10 bases not matched to a gene. The CDR3 sequence is CASRMTGWSPEAFF. The DNA of the CDR3 is TGTGCCAGCAGGATGACAGGGTGGAGCCCTGAAGCTTTCTTT. Full variable domain (rest looked up from reference TRBV7-3 and TRBJ1-1): GAGVSQTPSNKVTEKGKYVELRCDPISGHTALYWYRQSLGQGPEFLIYFQGTGAADDSGLPNDRFFAVRPEGSVSTLKIQRTERGDSAVYLCASRMTGWSPEAFFGQGTRLTVV.

With respect to this clone: The junction and the germline gene differ at one end; a read error may be behind it. The V and J genes are TRBV7-3 and TRBJ2-2; weak D call: TRBD2 (7 bases). This CDR3 spans 14 amino acids. Germline loops: CDR1 SGHTA, CDR2 FQGTGA. The CDR3 coding sequence is TGTGCCAGCAGGGGAGGGGGGAACACCGGGAAGCTGTTTTTT. Its protein product is CASRGGGNTGKLFF.

The chain uses TRBV29-1 and TRBJ2-1; no reliable D call. Germline-derived CDR1 and CDR2 are SQVTM and ANQGSEA. CDR3 size: 10 residues. Trimming removed 4 bases from V and 6 bases from J, with 4 bases in between. The CDR3 DNA is TGCAGCGTTGGCGTCAATGAGCAGTTCTTC. This codes for CSVGVNEQFF.